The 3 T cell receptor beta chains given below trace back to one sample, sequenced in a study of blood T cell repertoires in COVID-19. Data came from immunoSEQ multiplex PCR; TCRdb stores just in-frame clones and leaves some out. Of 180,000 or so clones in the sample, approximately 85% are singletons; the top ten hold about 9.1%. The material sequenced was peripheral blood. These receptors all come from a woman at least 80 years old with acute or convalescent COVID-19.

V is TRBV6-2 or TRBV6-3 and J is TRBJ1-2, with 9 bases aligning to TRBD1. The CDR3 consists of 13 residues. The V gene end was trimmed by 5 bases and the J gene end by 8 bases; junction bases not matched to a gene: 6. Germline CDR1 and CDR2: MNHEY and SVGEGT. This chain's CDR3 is CASSKIGTGGYTF. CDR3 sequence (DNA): TGTGCCAGCAGTAAAATCGGGACAGGGGGCTACACCTTC.

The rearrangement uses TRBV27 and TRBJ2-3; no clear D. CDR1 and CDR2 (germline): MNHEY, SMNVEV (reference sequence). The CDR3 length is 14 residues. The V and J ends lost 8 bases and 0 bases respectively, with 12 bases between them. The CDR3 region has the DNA TGTGCCAGCTCCAGACACCCGAGCACAGATACGCAGTATTTT. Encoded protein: CASSRHPSTDTQYF.

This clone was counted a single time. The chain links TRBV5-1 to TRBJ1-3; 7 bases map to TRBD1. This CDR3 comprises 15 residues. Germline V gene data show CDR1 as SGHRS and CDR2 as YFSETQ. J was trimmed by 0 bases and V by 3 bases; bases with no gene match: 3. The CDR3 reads CASSSTGASGNTIYF. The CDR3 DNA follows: TGCGCCAGCAGCTCCACAGGGGCCTCTGGAAACACCATATATTTT.